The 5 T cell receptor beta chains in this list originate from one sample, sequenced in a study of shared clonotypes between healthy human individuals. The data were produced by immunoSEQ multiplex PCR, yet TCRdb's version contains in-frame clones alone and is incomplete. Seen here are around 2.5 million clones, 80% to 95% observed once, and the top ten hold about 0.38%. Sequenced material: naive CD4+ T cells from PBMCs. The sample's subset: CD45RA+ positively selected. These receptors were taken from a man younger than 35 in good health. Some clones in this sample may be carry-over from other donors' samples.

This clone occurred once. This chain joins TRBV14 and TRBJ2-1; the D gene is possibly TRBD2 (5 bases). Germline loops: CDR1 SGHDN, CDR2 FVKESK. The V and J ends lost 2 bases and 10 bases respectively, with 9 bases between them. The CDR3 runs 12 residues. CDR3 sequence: CASSQYGIEQFF. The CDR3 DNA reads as TGTGCCAGCAGCCAATACGGGATCGAGCAGTTCTTC.

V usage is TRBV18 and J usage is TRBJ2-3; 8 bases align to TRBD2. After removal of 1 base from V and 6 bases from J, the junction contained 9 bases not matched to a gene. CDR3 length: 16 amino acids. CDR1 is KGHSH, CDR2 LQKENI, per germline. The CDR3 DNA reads TGTGCCAGCTCACCACGGTCTAGCGGGTTCGCCGATACGCAGTATTTT. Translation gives CASSPRSSGFADTQYF.

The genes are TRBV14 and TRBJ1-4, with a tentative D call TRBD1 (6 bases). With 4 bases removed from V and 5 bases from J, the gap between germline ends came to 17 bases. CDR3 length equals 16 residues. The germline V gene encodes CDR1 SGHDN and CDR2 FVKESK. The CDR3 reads CASSRLAGQLNEKLFF. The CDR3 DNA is TGTGCCAGCAGCCGCCTTGCAGGACAGCTGAATGAAAAACTGTTTTTT.

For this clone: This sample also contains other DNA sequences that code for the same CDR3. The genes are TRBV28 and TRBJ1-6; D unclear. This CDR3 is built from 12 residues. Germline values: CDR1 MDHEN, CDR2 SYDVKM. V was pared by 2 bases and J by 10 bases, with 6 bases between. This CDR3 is CASSLRGSPLHF. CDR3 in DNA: TGTGCCAGCAGTTTACGAGGGTCACCCCTCCACTTT.

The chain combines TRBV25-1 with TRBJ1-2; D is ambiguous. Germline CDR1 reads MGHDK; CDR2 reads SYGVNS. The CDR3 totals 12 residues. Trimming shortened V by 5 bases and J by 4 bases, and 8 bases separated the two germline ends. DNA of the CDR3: TGTGCCAGCAGTTGGCAGAGCTATGGCTACACCTTC. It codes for CASSWQSYGYTF.